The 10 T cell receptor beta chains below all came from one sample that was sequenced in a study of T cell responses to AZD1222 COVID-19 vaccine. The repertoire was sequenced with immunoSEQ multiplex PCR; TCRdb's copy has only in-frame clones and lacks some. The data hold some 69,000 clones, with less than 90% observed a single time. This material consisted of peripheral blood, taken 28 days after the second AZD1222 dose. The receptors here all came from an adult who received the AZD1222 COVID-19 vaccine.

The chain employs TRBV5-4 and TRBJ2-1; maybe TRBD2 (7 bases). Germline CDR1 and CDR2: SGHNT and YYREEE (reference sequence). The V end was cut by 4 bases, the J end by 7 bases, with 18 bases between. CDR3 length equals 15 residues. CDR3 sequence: CASSPGLGDINEQFF. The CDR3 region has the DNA TGTGCCAGCAGCCCTGGACTAGGGGACATAAATGAGCAGTTCTTC.

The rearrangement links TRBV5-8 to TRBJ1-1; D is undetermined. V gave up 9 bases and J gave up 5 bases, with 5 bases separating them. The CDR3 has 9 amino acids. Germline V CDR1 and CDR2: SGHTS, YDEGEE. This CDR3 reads CAIRTEAFF. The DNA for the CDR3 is TGTGCCATCCGGACTGAAGCTTTCTTT.

The chain's CDR3 is CASSSHETNTGELFF. CDR3 coding DNA: TGTGCCAGCAGCTCACATGAAACGAACACCGGGGAGCTGTTTTTT. V usage is TRBV7-6 and J usage is TRBJ2-2; no firm D call. The germline CDR1 and CDR2 sequences are SGHVS and FNYEAQ. Trimming pared 4 bases from V and 0 bases from J, leaving 9 bases between. The CDR3 consists of 15 residues.

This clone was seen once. DNA for the CDR3: TGCAGTGGGGGGGCAGATGGAAACACCATATATTTT. Encoded protein: CSGGADGNTIYF. The chain recombines TRBV29-1 with TRBJ1-3; TRBD1 might be the D (6 bases). Per germline, CDR1 SQVTM and CDR2 ANQGSEA. CDR3 size: 12 residues.

The CDR3 reads CASNPDRAKNIQYF. As DNA, the CDR3 is TGTGCCAGCAACCCGGACAGGGCAAAAAACATTCAGTACTTC. The chain employs TRBV2 and TRBJ2-4; TRBD1 matches at 8 bases. The V segment lost 7 bases and the J segment 4 bases; nucleotides outside the gene matches: 6. CDR3 length equals 14 residues. Germline-derived CDR1 and CDR2 are SNHLY and FYNNEI.

This CDR3 is CASSLSSYNEQFF. CDR3 nucleotides: TGTGCCAGCAGCTTGTCTTCGTACAATGAGCAGTTCTTC. This rearrangement joins TRBV5-6 to TRBJ2-1; D is unresolved. The CDR3 totals 13 residues. V lost 1 base to trimming and J lost 4 bases, with 6 bases between them. In germline, CDR1 is SGHDT, CDR2 YYEEEE.

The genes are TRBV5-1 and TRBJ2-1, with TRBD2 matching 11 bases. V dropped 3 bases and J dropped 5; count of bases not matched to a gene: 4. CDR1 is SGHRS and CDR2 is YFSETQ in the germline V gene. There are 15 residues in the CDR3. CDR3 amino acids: CASSSLAGGNNEQFF. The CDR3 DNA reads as TGCGCCAGCAGCTCCTTAGCGGGAGGGAACAATGAGCAGTTCTTC.

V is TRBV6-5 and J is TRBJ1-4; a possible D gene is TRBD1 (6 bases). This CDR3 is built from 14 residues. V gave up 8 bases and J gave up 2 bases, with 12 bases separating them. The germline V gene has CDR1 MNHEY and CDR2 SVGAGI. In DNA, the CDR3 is TGTGCCAGCGAAGCGGGGGCCACTAATGAAAAACTGTTTTTT. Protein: CASEAGATNEKLFF.

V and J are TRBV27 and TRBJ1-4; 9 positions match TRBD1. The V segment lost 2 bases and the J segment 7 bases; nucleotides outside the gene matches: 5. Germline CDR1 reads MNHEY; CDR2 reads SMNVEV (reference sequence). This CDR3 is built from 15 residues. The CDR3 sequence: CASSLTGGRIEKLFF. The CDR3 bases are TGTGCCAGCAGTTTAACAGGGGGCCGTATTGAAAAACTGTTTTTT.

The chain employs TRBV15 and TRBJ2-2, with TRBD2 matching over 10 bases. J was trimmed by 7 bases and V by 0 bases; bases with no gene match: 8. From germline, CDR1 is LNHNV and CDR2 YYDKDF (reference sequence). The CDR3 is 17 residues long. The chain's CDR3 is CATSRDRSGRANGELFF. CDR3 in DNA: TGTGCCACCAGCAGAGATCGGAGCGGGAGGGCCAACGGGGAGCTGTTTTTT.